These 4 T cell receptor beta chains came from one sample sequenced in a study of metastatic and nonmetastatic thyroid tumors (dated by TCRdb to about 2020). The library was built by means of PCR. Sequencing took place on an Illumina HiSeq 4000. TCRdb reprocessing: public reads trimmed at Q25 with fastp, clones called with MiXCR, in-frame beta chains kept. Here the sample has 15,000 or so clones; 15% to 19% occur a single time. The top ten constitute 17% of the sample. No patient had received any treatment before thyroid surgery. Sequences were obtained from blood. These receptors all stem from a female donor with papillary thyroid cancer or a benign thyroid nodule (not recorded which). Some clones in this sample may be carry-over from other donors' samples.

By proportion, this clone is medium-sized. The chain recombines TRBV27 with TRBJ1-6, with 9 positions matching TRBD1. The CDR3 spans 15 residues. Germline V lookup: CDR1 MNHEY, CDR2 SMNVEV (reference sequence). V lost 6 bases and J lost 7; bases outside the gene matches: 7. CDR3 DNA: TGTGCCAGCAGAGGGACAGGGTTACTCAATTCACCCCTCCACTTT. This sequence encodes CASRGTGLLNSPLHF.

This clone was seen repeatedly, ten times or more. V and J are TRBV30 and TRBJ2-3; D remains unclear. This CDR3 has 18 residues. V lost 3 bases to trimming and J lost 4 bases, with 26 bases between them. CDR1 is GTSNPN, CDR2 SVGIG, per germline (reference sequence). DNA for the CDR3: TGTGCCTGGAGGGTCAACGAACCTACGGAATATCGGGCAGATACGCAGTATTTT. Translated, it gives CAWRVNEPTEYRADTQYF. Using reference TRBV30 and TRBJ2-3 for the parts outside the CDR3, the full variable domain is SQTIHQWPATLVQPVGSPLSLECTVEGTSNPNLYWYRQAAGRGLQLLFYSVGIGQISSEVPQNLSASRPQDRQFILSSKKLLLSDSGFYLCAWRVNEPTEYRADTQYFGPGTRLTVL.

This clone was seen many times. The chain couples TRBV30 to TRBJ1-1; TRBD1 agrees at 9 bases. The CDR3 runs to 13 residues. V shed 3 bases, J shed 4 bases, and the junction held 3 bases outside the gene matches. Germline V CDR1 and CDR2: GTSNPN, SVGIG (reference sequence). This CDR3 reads CAWRRTGVTEAFF. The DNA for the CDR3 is TGTGCCTGGAGAAGGACAGGGGTCACTGAAGCTTTCTTT.

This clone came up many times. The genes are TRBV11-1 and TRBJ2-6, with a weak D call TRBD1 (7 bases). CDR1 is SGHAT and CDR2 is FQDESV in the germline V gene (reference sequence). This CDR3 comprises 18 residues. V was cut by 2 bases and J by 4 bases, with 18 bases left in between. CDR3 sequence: CASSLLGGTGAGANVLTF. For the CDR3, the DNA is TGTGCCAGCAGCTTATTGGGAGGTACAGGGGCCGGGGCCAACGTCCTGACTTTC. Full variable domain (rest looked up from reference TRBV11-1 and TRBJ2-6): EAEVAQSPRYKITEKSQAVAFWCDPISGHATLYWYRQILGQGPELLVQFQDESVVDDSQLPKDRFSAERLKGVDSTLKIQPAELGDSAMYLCASSLLGGTGAGANVLTFGAGSRLTVL.